This TCR beta chain is drawn from a study of blood T cell repertoires in COVID-19. About the research overall: PBMCs, B-cell-depleted T cells, or T cells were the source of the cDNA or gDNA that made up the material.

Cohort 3 recovery required two negative PCRs, clearance, or symptom resolution. Assay used: immunoSEQ multiplex PCR; TCRdb lists only in-frame clones, some missing. The sample contains about 410,000 clones, 90% of which appear only once. The CDR3 is made up of 15 amino acids. Germline trimming cut 5 bases from V and 2 bases from J; bases unmatched to any gene: 4. Germline V gene lookup returns CDR1 ENHRY and CDR2 SYGVKD. The gene calls are TRBV10-3 and TRBJ2-1; 9 positions agree with TRBD2. The specimen was PBMCs or T cells enriched from blood (not recorded which). This clonotype originated in a man younger than 30 who had recovered from COVID-19. The CDR3 region has the DNA TGTGCCATCAGTATTAGCGGGAGTGCCTACAATGAGCAGTTCTTC. Its translation: CAISISGSAYNEQFF.